Listed below are T cell receptor beta chains from one sample, sequenced in a study of T-cell reconstitution after alpha-beta-depleted transplantation in children. TCRdb independently ran MiXCR on the PCR reads; one entry per CDR3 protein. The data contain approximately 500,000 distinct CDR3 sequences, 10% of them singletons. Sequences were derived from PBMCs, sampled before TCRalphabeta/CD19-depleted stem cell transplant. Source of these receptors: a child aged 2 to 10 with inherited bone marrow failure, due to receive a stem cell transplant. Both conserved end residues are part of each CDR3. D genes are given only for firm matches.

CDR3 protein: CASSLDPEAAYNSPLHF
D gene: -
V gene: TRBV11-2

CDR3 protein: CASSFPGGNTIYF
D gene: -
V gene: TRBV28

CDR3 protein: CASSQDPFSGRGPNEQFF
D gene: TRBD2
V gene: TRBV3-1

CDR3 protein: CASSYSGSKGYEQYF
D gene: TRBD2
V gene: TRBV19

CDR3 protein: CASSLDTLGTDTQYF
D gene: -
V gene: TRBV11-2

CDR3 protein: CASSQGPSGRTYNEQFF
D gene: TRBD2
V gene: TRBV4-1

CDR3 protein: CASVASPLRGQYF
D gene: -
V gene: TRBV11-2

CDR3 protein: CASSAGSDYEQYF
D gene: -
V gene: TRBV19

CDR3 protein: CASRTEGRTDTQYF
D gene: -
V gene: TRBV7-2

CDR3 protein: CASSPPGPSPDTQYF
D gene: -
V gene: TRBV18

CDR3 protein: CSARGTRTTQYF
D gene: TRBD2
V gene: TRBV20-1

CDR3 protein: CATGAGPRGEQYF
D gene: TRBD2
V gene: TRBV19

CDR3 protein: CASIPRLAAYNEQFF
D gene: TRBD2
V gene: TRBV7-9

CDR3 protein: CASSQDMRFPMNTEAFF
D gene: -
V gene: TRBV4-3

CDR3 protein: CSASGRVRSYNEQFF
D gene: TRBD2
V gene: TRBV20-1

CDR3 protein: CASSLSPDNLSYEQYF
D gene: -
V gene: TRBV11-3

CDR3 protein: CASSRYASGMTDEQFF
D gene: -
V gene: TRBV4-3

CDR3 protein: CASSISSLATDTQYF
D gene: -
V gene: TRBV19

CDR3 protein: CASSLTQLYGYTF
D gene: -
V gene: TRBV28

CDR3 protein: CASSLGSMREQYF
D gene: -
V gene: TRBV5-6

CDR3 protein: CASSPPERGPDTQYF
D gene: TRBD1
V gene: TRBV5-1

CDR3 protein: CASSVVGGLAVSSYNEQFF
D gene: -
V gene: TRBV9

CDR3 protein: CAWSGSTQETQYF
D gene: -
V gene: TRBV30

CDR3 protein: CASSRHPDSHLNEQFF
D gene: -
V gene: TRBV4-3

CDR3 protein: CASSFRLAGVGETQYF
D gene: TRBD2
V gene: TRBV12-3/TRBV12-4

CDR3 protein: CASSPGQGLHGQPQHF
D gene: TRBD1
V gene: TRBV27

CDR3 protein: CASSLRTGLDGANVLTF
D gene: TRBD1
V gene: TRBV12-3/TRBV12-4

CDR3 protein: CSARDVEFGLYEQYF
D gene: -
V gene: TRBV20-1

CDR3 protein: CASSLAKLETQYF
D gene: -
V gene: TRBV5-6

CDR3 protein: CASSRGTGDYNEQFF
D gene: -
V gene: TRBV12-3/TRBV12-4

CDR3 protein: CSSSNRLASYNEQFF
D gene: TRBD2
V gene: TRBV20-1

CDR3 protein: CASRPLFLDQETQYF
D gene: -
V gene: TRBV27

CDR3 protein: CASSQDREGQPQHF
D gene: -
V gene: TRBV4-1

CDR3 protein: CSVERRNQETQYF
D gene: -
V gene: TRBV29-1

CDR3 protein: CASRTYNEQFF
D gene: -
V gene: TRBV6-5

CDR3 protein: CSASVLKAGNPSGEQFF
D gene: TRBD2
V gene: TRBV20-1

CDR3 protein: CASSPRPGQKGRTTEAFF
D gene: TRBD1
V gene: TRBV18

CDR3 protein: CATSDLRYLRTSLTGEAFF
D gene: -
V gene: TRBV24-1

CDR3 protein: CASSHTSGSQIEQYF
D gene: TRBD2
V gene: TRBV3-1

CDR3 protein: CASSADRGVEQFF
D gene: TRBD1
V gene: TRBV12-3/TRBV12-4

CDR3 protein: CSASMAAHYEQYF
D gene: -
V gene: TRBV20-1

CDR3 protein: CASRTGGNEQFF
D gene: TRBD2
V gene: TRBV11-2

CDR3 protein: CSAEDRANYGYTF
D gene: -
V gene: TRBV29-1

CDR3 protein: CASSRRPGLAGYEQYF
D gene: TRBD2
V gene: TRBV3-1

CDR3 protein: CASSQGRHYEQYF
D gene: -
V gene: TRBV4-3

CDR3 protein: CASSQAWGSHEQYF
D gene: -
V gene: TRBV4-3

CDR3 protein: CASSHGTGGSYEQYF
D gene: TRBD1
V gene: TRBV6-5

CDR3 protein: CASSLIGQLAGPNRGNEQFF
D gene: TRBD2
V gene: TRBV11-1

CDR3 protein: CASSLGGSVANEQFF
D gene: -
V gene: TRBV5-1

CDR3 protein: CSAPIGGNTGELFF
D gene: -
V gene: TRBV20-1

CDR3 protein: CSVEGNREQFF
D gene: -
V gene: TRBV29-1

CDR3 protein: CASSAFKRNTEAFF
D gene: -
V gene: TRBV19

CDR3 protein: CASSSPRSGELFF
D gene: -
V gene: TRBV7-6

CDR3 protein: CATRSNLSGEKLFF
D gene: -
V gene: TRBV19

CDR3 protein: CASSLVTGDGEQFF
D gene: TRBD1
V gene: TRBV5-1

CDR3 protein: CASKWRYEQYF
D gene: -
V gene: TRBV28

CDR3 protein: CSARGDRGNGANVLTF
D gene: -
V gene: TRBV20-1

CDR3 protein: CASSFSGGDGYTF
D gene: TRBD1
V gene: TRBV27